The sequence of this TCR beta chain was determined in a study of T cells in Graves' hyperthyroidism and ophthalmopathy. The CDR3 regions of TCR beta were amplified from RNA transcripts. The primer set for the first-round RT-PCR of the TCR CDR3 was HTBI. TCRdb passed the multiplex PCR reads through MiXCR, listing each CDR3 protein once. Among roughly 660,000 distinct CDR3 sequences, 15% to 20% were seen once, and the ten largest hold 15% to 18%. In germline, CDR1 is MNHEY, CDR2 SMNVEV (reference sequence). The J segment lost 3 bases and the V segment lost 5 bases, leaving 5 bases of the junction unmatched. The CDR3 is 14 amino acids. This clonotype has ten or more counts.

This receptor was obtained from a man aged 45-65 years with Graves' hyperthyroidism. Sample: blood. V and J are TRBV27 and TRBJ2-3, with 7 bases that match TRBD2. CDR3 protein: CASSTREGTDTQYF. In DNA form, the CDR3 reads TGTGCCAGCAGTACCAGGGAGGGGACAGATACGCAGTATTTT.